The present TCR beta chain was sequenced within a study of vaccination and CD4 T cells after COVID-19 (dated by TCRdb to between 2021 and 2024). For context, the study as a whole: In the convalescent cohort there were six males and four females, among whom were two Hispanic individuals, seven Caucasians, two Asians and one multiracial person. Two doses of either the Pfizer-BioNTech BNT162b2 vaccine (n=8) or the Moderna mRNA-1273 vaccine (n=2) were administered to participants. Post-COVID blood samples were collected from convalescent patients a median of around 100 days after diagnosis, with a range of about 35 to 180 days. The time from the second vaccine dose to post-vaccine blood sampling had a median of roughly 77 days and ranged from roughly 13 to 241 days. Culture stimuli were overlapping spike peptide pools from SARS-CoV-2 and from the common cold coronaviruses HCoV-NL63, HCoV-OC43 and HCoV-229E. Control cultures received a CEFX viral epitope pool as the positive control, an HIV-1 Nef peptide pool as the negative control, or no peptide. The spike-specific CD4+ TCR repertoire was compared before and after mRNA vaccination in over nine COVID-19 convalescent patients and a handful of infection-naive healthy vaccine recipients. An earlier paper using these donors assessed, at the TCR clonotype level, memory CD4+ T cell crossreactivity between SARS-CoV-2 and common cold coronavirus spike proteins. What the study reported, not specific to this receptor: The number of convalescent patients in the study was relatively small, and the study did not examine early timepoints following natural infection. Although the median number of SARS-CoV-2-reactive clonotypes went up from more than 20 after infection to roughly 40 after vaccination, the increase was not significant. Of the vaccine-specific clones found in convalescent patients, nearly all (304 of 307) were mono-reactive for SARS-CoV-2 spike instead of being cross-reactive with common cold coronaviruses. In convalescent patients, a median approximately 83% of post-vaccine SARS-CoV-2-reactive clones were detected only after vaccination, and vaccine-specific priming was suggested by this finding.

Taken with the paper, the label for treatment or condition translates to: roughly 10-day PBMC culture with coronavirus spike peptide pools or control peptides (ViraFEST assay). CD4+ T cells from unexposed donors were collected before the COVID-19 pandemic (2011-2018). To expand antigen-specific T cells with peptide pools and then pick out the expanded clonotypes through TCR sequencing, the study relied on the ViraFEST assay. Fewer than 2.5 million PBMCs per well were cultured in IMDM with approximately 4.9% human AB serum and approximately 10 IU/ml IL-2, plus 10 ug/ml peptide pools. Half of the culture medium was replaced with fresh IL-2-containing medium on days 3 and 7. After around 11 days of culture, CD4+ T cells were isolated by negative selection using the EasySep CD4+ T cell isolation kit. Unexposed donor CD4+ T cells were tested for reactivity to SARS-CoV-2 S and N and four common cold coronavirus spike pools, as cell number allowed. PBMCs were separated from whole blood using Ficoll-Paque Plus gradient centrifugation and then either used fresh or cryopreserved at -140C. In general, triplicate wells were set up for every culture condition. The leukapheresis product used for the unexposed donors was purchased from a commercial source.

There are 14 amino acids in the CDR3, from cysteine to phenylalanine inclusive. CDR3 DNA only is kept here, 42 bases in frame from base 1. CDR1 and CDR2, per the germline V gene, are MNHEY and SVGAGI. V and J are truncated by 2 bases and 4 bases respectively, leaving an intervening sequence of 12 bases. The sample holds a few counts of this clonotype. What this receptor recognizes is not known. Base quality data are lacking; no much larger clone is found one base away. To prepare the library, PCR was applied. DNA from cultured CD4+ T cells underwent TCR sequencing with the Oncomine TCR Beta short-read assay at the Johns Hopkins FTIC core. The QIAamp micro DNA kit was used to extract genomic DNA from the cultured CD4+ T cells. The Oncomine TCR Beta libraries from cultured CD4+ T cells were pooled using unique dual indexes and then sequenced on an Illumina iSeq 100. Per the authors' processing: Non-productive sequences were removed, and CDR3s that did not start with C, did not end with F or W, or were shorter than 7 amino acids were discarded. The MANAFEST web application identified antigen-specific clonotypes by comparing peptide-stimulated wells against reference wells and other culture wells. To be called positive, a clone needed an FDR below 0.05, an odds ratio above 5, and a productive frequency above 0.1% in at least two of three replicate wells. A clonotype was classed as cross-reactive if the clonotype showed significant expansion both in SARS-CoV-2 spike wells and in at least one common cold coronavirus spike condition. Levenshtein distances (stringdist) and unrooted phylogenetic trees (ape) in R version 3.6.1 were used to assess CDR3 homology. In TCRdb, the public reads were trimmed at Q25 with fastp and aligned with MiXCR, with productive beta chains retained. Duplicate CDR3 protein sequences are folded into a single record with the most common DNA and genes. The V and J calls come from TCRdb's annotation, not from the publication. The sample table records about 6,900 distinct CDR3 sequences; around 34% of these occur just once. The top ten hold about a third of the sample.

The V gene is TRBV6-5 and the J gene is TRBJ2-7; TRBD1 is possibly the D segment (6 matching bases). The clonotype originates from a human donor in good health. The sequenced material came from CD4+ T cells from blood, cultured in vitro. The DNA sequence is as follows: TGTGCCAGCAGTTACCTCTCACAGGGATACGAGCAGTACTTC. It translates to CASSYLSQGYEQYF.